Listed here are 17 T cell receptor beta chains from one sample, sequenced in a study of graft-versus-host responses after intestinal transplantation. Sequencing used immunoSEQ multiplex PCR; TCRdb keeps in-frame clones, though not all of them. Of around 39,000 clones listed, nearly 90% are singletons. The sequencing used PBMCs, collected just under 270 days after transplant. These receptors all stem from a human patient who received an intestinal transplant, so some T cells may come from the graft donor.

The chain is built from TRBV5-5 and TRBJ2-5; D ambiguous. There are 13 residues in the CDR3. Germline V CDR1 and CDR2: SGHKS, YYEKEE (reference sequence). Trimming shortened V by 3 bases and J by 2 bases, and 8 bases separated the two germline ends. CDR3 region: CASSWNFQETQYF. CDR3 DNA sequence: TGTGCCAGCAGCTGGAACTTTCAAGAGACCCAGTACTTC.

The chain links TRBV18 to TRBJ2-5, with D unclear. The length of the CDR3 is 13 residues. In germline, CDR1 is KGHSH, CDR2 LQKENI. V lost 0 bases, J lost 8 bases, and 10 bases lay in between. For the CDR3, the DNA is TGTGCCAGCTCACCACCCGGCTTAGACACCCAGTACTTC. Amino acid sequence: CASSPPGLDTQYF.

J is TRBJ2-7 and V is TRBV15, with 10 bases that match TRBD1. Per germline, CDR1 LNHNV and CDR2 YYDKDF (reference sequence). V lost 3 bases and J lost 5; bases outside the gene matches: 4. The CDR3 covers 14 residues. The chain's CDR3 is CATSRGTGENEQYF. The CDR3 DNA reads TGTGCCACCAGCAGGGGGACAGGGGAGAACGAGCAGTACTTC.

The rearrangement links TRBV6-1 to TRBJ2-7, with D maybe TRBD1 (6 bases). The germline V and J ends were trimmed by 5 bases and 7 bases, with 12 bases remaining between them. CDR1 MNHNS and CDR2 SASEGT come from the germline V gene. The CDR3 runs 12 residues. This chain's CDR3 is CASSLTGMEQYF. CDR3 coding DNA: TGTGCCAGCAGTCTAACAGGGATGGAGCAGTACTTC.

J is TRBJ2-3 and V is TRBV7-6; the D call may be TRBD1 or TRBD2 (6 bases each). From germline, CDR1 is SGHVS and CDR2 FNYEAQ. Trimming pared 4 bases from V and 0 bases from J, leaving 11 bases between. The CDR3 has 15 amino acids. The CDR3 DNA follows: TGTGCCAGCAGCTCGAAGGGGGGTAGCACAGATACGCAGTATTTT. Translated: CASSSKGGSTDTQYF.

This sequence joins TRBV6-4 and TRBJ2-2; D perhaps matches TRBD1 (6 bases). CDR3 size: 14 residues. The germline V gene has CDR1 MRHNA and CDR2 SNTAGT. Between the trimmed V and J ends, which lost 2 bases and 2 bases, there was a span of 6 bases. The CDR3 reads CASSDGTNTGELFF. DNA of the CDR3: TGTGCCAGCAGTGACGGGACAAACACCGGGGAGCTGTTTTTT.

The chain has TRBV11-2 and TRBJ2-7; D not certain. Germline lookup yields CDR1 SGHAT and CDR2 FQNNGV. Trimming took off 3 bases at V and 1 base at J, with 7 bases between the two ends. This CDR3 comprises 13 residues. The CDR3 region is CASSFGRSYEQYF. The DNA for the CDR3 is TGTGCCAGCAGCTTTGGACGGTCCTACGAGCAGTACTTC.

The rearrangement links TRBV7-9 to TRBJ2-1; D is possibly TRBD2 (6 bases). Germline CDR1 reads SEHNR; CDR2 reads FQNEAQ (reference sequence). This CDR3 comprises 15 residues. V lost 3 bases and J 5 bases, leaving 14 bases between the germline ends. In nucleotides, the CDR3 is TGTGCCAGCAGCTTGCTAGCGCCCCTAGACAATGAGCAGTTCTTC. It encodes CASSLLAPLDNEQFF.

This clone has only one observation. J is TRBJ2-7 and V is TRBV2; 8 bases fit TRBD1. V gave up 11 bases and J gave up 1 base; unmatched junction bases: 7. Germline CDR1 SNHLY, CDR2 FYNNEI. The CDR3 runs to 13 residues. CDR3 sequence (DNA): TGTGCCCTATCACGACAGGGGTCCTACGAGCAGTACTTC. Its translation: CALSRQGSYEQYF.

The chain links TRBV2 to TRBJ1-1; tentatively, D is TRBD1 (6 bases). From germline, CDR1 is SNHLY and CDR2 FYNNEI. The CDR3 totals 13 residues. Between the trimmed V and J ends, which lost 6 bases and 2 bases, there was a span of 10 bases. This CDR3 is CASSKQGNTEAFF. For the CDR3, the DNA is TGTGCCAGCAGCAAACAGGGAAACACTGAAGCTTTCTTT.

The rearrangement uses TRBV2 and TRBJ2-5; possible D gene TRBD2, 5 bases. V lost 6 bases and J lost 3, with 11 bases in between. CDR1 is SNHLY, CDR2 FYNNEI, per germline. This CDR3 is built from 13 residues. In DNA, the CDR3 is TGTGCCAGCAGCGGGGAAGGCAAAGAGACCCAGTACTTC. Amino acid sequence: CASSGEGKETQYF.

The chain is built from TRBV25-1 and TRBJ1-1, with 12 bases fitting TRBD1. Germline CDR1 is MGHDK and CDR2 is SYGVNS. The J segment lost 0 bases and the V segment lost 8 bases, leaving 4 bases of the junction unmatched. This CDR3 has 15 residues. The CDR3, as DNA: TGTGCCAGCGGGGGACAGGGGGCAATGAACACTGAAGCTTTCTTT. It is translated as CASGGQGAMNTEAFF.

Regarding this clone: Other DNA sequences in this sample translate to the same CDR3. J is TRBJ1-1 and V is TRBV19, with D maybe TRBD1 (5 bases). V dropped 3 bases and J dropped 4 bases, with 9 bases sitting between them. Germline V gene sequence: CDR1 LNHDA, CDR2 SQIVND (reference sequence). This CDR3 comprises 13 residues. Here the CDR3 reads CASSIQGGTEAFF. As DNA, the CDR3 is TGTGCCAGTAGTATTCAGGGCGGCACTGAAGCTTTCTTT. Together with reference TRBV19 and TRBJ1-1, the CDR3 gives the full variable domain: DGGITQSPKYLFRKEGQNVTLSCEQNLNHDAMYWYRQDPGQGLRLIYYSQIVNDFQKGDIAEGYSVSREKKESFPLTVTSAQKNPTAFYLCASSIQGGTEAFFGQGTRLTVV.

This chain connects TRBV7-9 to TRBJ2-3; TRBD2 agrees at 9 bases. From germline, CDR1 is SEHNR and CDR2 FQNEAQ (reference sequence). Trimming at V came to 3 bases and at J to 1 base, leaving 8 bases not matched to a gene. CDR3 length equals 17 residues. Written as DNA, the CDR3 is TGTGCCAGCAGCTTGAATAGCGGGGGCAGGGGCACAGATACGCAGTATTTT. Translating it yields CASSLNSGGRGTDTQYF.

This chain connects TRBV7-9 to TRBJ2-7, with TRBD2 as a possible D gene (6 bases). CDR1 SEHNR and CDR2 FQNEAQ come from the germline V gene (reference sequence). CDR3 length: 14 residues. V was shortened by 5 bases and J by 6 bases, with 17 bases between the two germline ends. Here the CDR3 reads CASSPVLAEGEQYF. DNA of the CDR3: TGTGCCAGCAGCCCCGTACTAGCAGAGGGCGAGCAGTACTTC. Variable domain in full (rest from reference TRBV7-9 and TRBJ2-7): DTGVSQNPRHKITKRGQNVTFRCDPISEHNRLYWYRQTLGQGPEFLTYFQNEAQLEKSRLLSDRFSAERPKGSFSTLEIQRTEQGDSAMYLCASSPVLAEGEQYFGPGTRLTVT.

This chain joins TRBV7-9 and TRBJ1-2; D may be TRBD1 (5 bases). V lost 6 bases to trimming and J lost 6 bases, with 8 bases between them. Germline V lookup: CDR1 SEHNR, CDR2 FQNEAQ (reference sequence). The CDR3 loop spans 11 amino acids. The chain's CDR3 is CASRGVDGYTF. The CDR3, as DNA: TGTGCCAGCAGGGGGGTGGATGGCTACACCTTC.

The CDR3 DNA follows: TGTGCCAGCAGTGATCGTGGACAGTACAATCAGCCCCAGCATTTT. It encodes CASSDRGQYNQPQHF. The V gene is TRBV6-1, the J gene TRBJ1-5; perhaps TRBD1 as D (6 bases). This CDR3 spans 15 amino acids. Trimming removed 3 bases at V and 3 bases at J, with 12 bases between. Germline V CDR1 and CDR2: MNHNS, SASEGT.